The 26 T cell receptor beta chains below were found in one sample sequenced in a study of blood T cells in healthy people across ages. Sample-barcoded 5' priming and a J-beta primer mix drove a second PCR of roughly 7 to 11 cycles. TCRdb used MiXCR to reprocess the 5' RACE reads, holding one entry per CDR3 protein. In the table there are 550,000 to 750,000 distinct CDR3 sequences, under 25% of which are singletons. Sequenced material: blood. The receptors shown here come from a man aged 65 to 79 in good health.

This clonotype was seen a few times. The V and J genes are TRBV12-3 or TRBV12-4 and TRBJ2-5; 7 nucleotides agree with TRBD2. V was pared by 3 bases and J by 4 bases, with 8 bases of the junction left unmatched. The CDR3 has 15 residues. CDR3: CASSFWAGVGETQYF. For the CDR3, the DNA is TGTGCCAGCAGTTTTTGGGCGGGAGTCGGAGAGACCCAGTACTTC.

A few counts support this clonotype. The rearrangement joins TRBV5-1 to TRBJ1-2, with D maybe TRBD1 (6 bases). The germline V and J ends were trimmed by 4 bases and 4 bases, with 17 bases remaining between them. Germline V lookup: CDR1 SGHRS, CDR2 YFSETQ. The CDR3 consists of 15 residues. DNA of the CDR3: TGCGCCAGCAGCGCCTCCGGGACAAATGTCTATGGCTACACCTTC. As protein: CASSASGTNVYGYTF.

This clonotype has at least ten counts. The chain recombines TRBV5-1 with TRBJ2-7; 9 positions agree with TRBD1. Germline-derived CDR1 and CDR2 are SGHRS and YFSETQ. The V segment lost 3 bases and the J segment 2 bases; nucleotides outside the gene matches: 3. The CDR3 covers 14 residues. DNA for the CDR3: TGCGCCAGCAGCTCAGGACAGGGGACCTACGAGCAGTACTTC. It is translated as CASSSGQGTYEQYF.

The chain has TRBV11-2 and TRBJ2-3; 9 nucleotides agree with TRBD1. The CDR3 runs to 15 residues. Trimming at V came to 5 bases and at J to 5 bases, leaving 8 bases not matched to a gene. Germline V gives CDR1 SGHAT, CDR2 FQNNGV. The CDR3 reads CASSTGTGKQDTQYF. Written as DNA, the CDR3 is TGTGCCAGCAGCACCGGGACAGGGAAACAAGATACGCAGTATTTT.

This clonotype was recorded at least ten times. The V call is TRBV14, the J call TRBJ2-3, with TRBD2 identical over 9 bases. The CDR3 is 17 residues long. Germline V gene data show CDR1 as SGHDN and CDR2 as FVKESK. J lost 0 bases, V lost 1 base, and 5 bases had no gene match. CDR3 sequence (DNA): TGTGCCAGCAGCCAAGTAGCGGGAGCCGCTAGCACAGATACGCAGTATTTT. Protein: CASSQVAGAASTDTQYF.

Only a few counts were recorded for this clonotype. The chain has TRBV4-1 and TRBJ2-5; D possibly corresponds to TRBD1 (6 bases). This CDR3 has 15 amino acids. V lost 3 bases and J 3 bases, leaving 14 bases between the germline ends. Germline CDR1 MGHRA, CDR2 YSYEKL. In DNA, the CDR3 is TGCGCCAGCAGCCACGAACCAGGGGCTAAAGAGACCCAGTACTTC. As protein: CASSHEPGAKETQYF.

This clonotype showed up just a few times. The CDR3 DNA reads as TGCAGCGTTAGTAGCTCTGGGGCCAACGTCCTGACTTTC. Translating it yields CSVSSSGANVLTF. The rearrangement joins TRBV29-1 to TRBJ2-6; no clear D. V was trimmed by 5 bases and J by 0 bases, leaving 5 bases between them. The germline V gene has CDR1 SQVTM and CDR2 ANQGSEA. The CDR3 length is 13 residues.

The genes are TRBV3-1 and TRBJ1-5, with a weak D call TRBD1 (6 bases). The germline CDR1 and CDR2 sequences are LGHDT and YNNKEL (reference sequence). V lost 4 bases, J lost 4 bases, and 11 bases lay in between. The CDR3 is 14 residues long. CDR3 DNA: TGTGCCAGCAGCCGTGGACAGCCTAATCAGCCCCAGCATTTT. Amino acids: CASSRGQPNQPQHF.

This clonotype was counted only a few times. The chain is built from TRBV28 and TRBJ2-5; a weak D match, TRBD2 (5 bases). The last part of the DNA fits TRBJ2-1 better; the J call may be wrong. Germline CDR1 MDHEN, CDR2 SYDVKM. This CDR3 spans 18 amino acids. The CDR3 nucleotides read TGTGCCAGCAGCCTACCTCTCTTCGGGATCCAGGCCTACAATGAGCAGTTCTTC. It specifies CASSLPLFGIQAYNEQFF.

This rearrangement joins TRBV29-1 to TRBJ2-3; no firm D call. Trimming left V 1 base short and J 6 bases short, with 14 bases between. The CDR3 contains 14 residues. CDR1 is SQVTM, CDR2 ANQGSEA, per germline. The DNA of the CDR3 is TGCAGCGTTGAAGTGGGTCGGAGAATGGATACGCAGTATTTT. Amino acids: CSVEVGRRMDTQYF.

The chain couples TRBV4-1 to TRBJ1-6; D uncertain. V lost 2 bases and J 9 bases, leaving 8 bases between the germline ends. Germline V gene sequence: CDR1 MGHRA, CDR2 YSYEKL. The CDR3 consists of 13 residues. The CDR3 is CASSQRVGSPLHF. DNA for the CDR3: TGCGCCAGCAGCCAAAGGGTCGGTTCACCCCTCCACTTT.

This chain connects TRBV12-3 or TRBV12-4 to TRBJ2-7; 9 nucleotides match TRBD1. After removal of 5 bases from V and 6 bases from J, the junction contained 5 bases not matched to a gene. The CDR3 is 13 amino acids. The CDR3 here is CASSPRTGAEQYF. CDR3 sequence (DNA): TGTGCCAGCAGTCCTCGGACAGGGGCCGAGCAGTACTTC.

The rearrangement uses TRBV6-5 and TRBJ1-3; unclear D gene. Germline V gives CDR1 MNHEY, CDR2 SVGAGI. V lost 7 bases and J lost 1, with 11 bases in between. The CDR3 covers 14 residues. CDR3 DNA: TGTGCCAGCAAAATGACCATGTCTGGAAACACCATATATTTT. Protein product: CASKMTMSGNTIYF.

This clonotype was picked up a small number of times. V is TRBV5-5 and J is TRBJ2-1; the match to TRBD2 covers 9 bases. Germline assignment: CDR1 SGHKS and CDR2 YYEKEE (reference sequence). With 5 bases clipped from V and 4 bases from J, the junction kept 10 bases outside the gene matches. The CDR3 spans 16 residues. CDR3 bases: TGTGCCAGCAGATTGTTAGCGGGAGTGAAATACAATGAGCAGTTCTTC. Translation gives CASRLLAGVKYNEQFF.

This clonotype appeared a few times. J is TRBJ2-5 and V is TRBV20-1; TRBD2 matches 12 bases. The DNA end lines up better with TRBJ2-1; the J call may be wrong. CDR3 length: 17 residues. From germline, CDR1 is DFQATT and CDR2 SNEGSKA (reference sequence). CDR3 protein: CSARRLAGGGHYNEQFF. CDR3 sequence (DNA): TGCAGTGCTAGACGGCTAGCGGGAGGGGGTCACTACAATGAGCAGTTCTTC.

J is TRBJ2-5 and V is TRBV7-2, with no clear D. TRBJ2-1 matches the DNA end more closely, so the J call is doubtful. The CDR3 has 15 residues. Per the germline V gene, CDR1 is SGHTA and CDR2 is FQGNSA. As DNA, the CDR3 is TGTGCCAGCAGGTCCACGGGCCCGACCTACAATGAGCAGTTCTTC. It yields the protein CASRSTGPTYNEQFF.

V usage is TRBV7-4 and J usage is TRBJ2-7; 8 bases fit TRBD1. Germline values: CDR1 SGHVT, CDR2 SQSDAQ. CDR3 length: 18 amino acids. J was trimmed by 5 bases and V by 2 bases; bases with no gene match: 17. Here the CDR3 DNA reads TGTGCCAGCAGCTTAAATTGCGGCCGGACAGGGTCGTTCCACGAGCAGTACTTC. Translated, it gives CASSLNCGRTGSFHEQYF. Variable domain in full (rest from reference TRBV7-4 and TRBJ2-7): GAGVSQSPRYKVAKRGRDVALRCDSISGHVTLYWYRQTLGQGSEVLTYSQSDAQRDKSGRPSGRFSAERPERSVSTLKIQRTEQGDSAVYLCASSLNCGRTGSFHEQYFGPGTRLTVT.

This chain joins TRBV20-1 and TRBJ2-1, with 11 bases lining up with TRBD2. Gene TRBJ2-7 matches the end of the DNA better, so the J call may be wrong. The CDR3 sequence is 15 residues long. From germline, CDR1 is DFQATT and CDR2 SNEGSKA (reference sequence). The CDR3, as DNA: TGCAGTGCTAGAGACGGGACTAGCGGCTCCTACGAGCAGTACTTC. Its protein product is CSARDGTSGSYEQYF.

The chain joins TRBV7-2 to TRBJ2-3, with a tentative D call TRBD2 (6 bases). V lost 3 bases to trimming and J lost 2 bases, with 9 bases between them. Germline CDR1 SGHTA, CDR2 FQGNSA. This CDR3 spans 14 amino acids. CDR3 bases: TGTGCCAGCAGCTTGGGACTGAACACAGATACGCAGTATTTT. Translated, it gives CASSLGLNTDTQYF.

This clonotype was detected a few times. The chain uses TRBV20-1 and TRBJ2-5; tentatively, D is TRBD2 (5 bases). The CDR3 is 13 amino acids. Deletions cut 6 bases from V and 3 bases from J, with 14 bases between. In germline, CDR1 is DFQATT, CDR2 SNEGSKA (reference sequence). The CDR3 sequence is CSAAFDGKETQYF. The DNA of the CDR3 is TGCAGTGCAGCCTTTGACGGGAAAGAGACCCAGTACTTC.

This clonotype was seen repeatedly, ten times or more. V gene TRBV29-1 combines with J gene TRBJ2-3; possible D gene TRBD2, 6 bases. The germline V and J ends were trimmed by 5 bases and 1 base, with 13 bases remaining between them. CDR3 length: 14 residues. Germline V gives CDR1 SQVTM, CDR2 ANQGSEA. The DNA of the CDR3 is TGCAGCGTTACAATAGCGGCGCGCACAGATACGCAGTATTTT. Amino acids: CSVTIAARTDTQYF.

This clonotype was recorded a few times. V usage is TRBV12-5 and J usage is TRBJ2-3; 9 bases are shared with TRBD1. The CDR3 totals 16 residues. The V gene's germline CDR1 is LGHNT and CDR2 FRNRAP. With V trimmed by 1 base and J by 3 bases, 5 bases remained unmatched. The CDR3 DNA follows: TGTGCTAGTGGTTTGGGAGGGACAGGGATGACAGATACGCAGTATTTT. Amino acid sequence: CASGLGGTGMTDTQYF.

This clonotype was recorded a few times. In nucleotides, the CDR3 is TGTGCCAGCAGTCCCCTTCGACGGGAGCAGTACTTC. It is translated as CASSPLRREQYF. J is TRBJ2-7 and V is TRBV28, with unresolved D. V gave up 5 bases and J gave up 7 bases, with 12 bases separating them. In germline, CDR1 is MDHEN, CDR2 SYDVKM. The CDR3 length is 12 residues.

This clonotype was counted only a few times. V gene TRBV5-1 combines with J gene TRBJ1-1, with unresolved D. Germline CDR1 is SGHRS and CDR2 is YFSETQ. Trimming cost V 6 bases and J 6 bases, with 15 bases left between them. The CDR3 runs to 13 residues. The CDR3 coding sequence is TGCGCCAGCAAGGGCGGTTCGATGGCTGAAGCTTTCTTT. This encodes CASKGGSMAEAFF. The whole variable domain, remainder taken from reference TRBV5-1 and TRBJ1-1, is KAGVTQTPRYLIKTRGQQVTLSCSPISGHRSVSWYQQTPGQGLQFLFEYFSETQRNKGNFPGRFSGRQFSNSRSEMNVSTLELGDSALYLCASKGGSMAEAFFGQGTRLTVV.

This clonotype showed up just a few times. The chain is built from TRBV7-8 and TRBJ2-5; the D is unclear. V shed 0 bases and J shed 5 bases, with 13 bases lying between them. Germline loops: CDR1 SGHVS, CDR2 FQNEAQ. The CDR3 contains 15 residues. Here the CDR3 DNA reads TGTGCCAGCAGCTTAGCGACAAGGGTTGGTGAGACCCAGTACTTC. This encodes CASSLATRVGETQYF. Using reference TRBV7-8 and TRBJ2-5 for the parts outside the CDR3, the full variable domain is GAGVSQSPRYKVAKRGQDVALRCDPISGHVSLFWYQQALGQGPEFLTYFQNEAQLDKSGLPSDRFFAERPEGSVSTLKIQRTQQEDSAVYLCASSLATRVGETQYFGPGTRLLVL.

The chain joins TRBV25-1 to TRBJ2-1; D perhaps matches TRBD2 (6 bases). V was pared by 4 bases and J by 2 bases, with 15 bases between. Looked up from germline, CDR1 is MGHDK and CDR2 is SYGVNS. The CDR3 has 16 residues. The chain's CDR3 is CASSGRERAPYNEQFF. In nucleotides, the CDR3 is TGTGCCAGCAGTGGGAGGGAACGGGCCCCCTACAATGAGCAGTTCTTC.